Listed here are 14 T cell receptor beta chains from one sample, sequenced in a study of cytomegalovirus exposure and HLA in healthy donors. The PCR contained 60 Vbeta and 13 Jbeta primers. Only in-frame clones appear in the TCRdb table, and some are missing; sequencing was by immunoSEQ multiplex PCR. Of around 190,000 clones in the sample, around 87% are singletons; the top ten hold roughly 1.8%. Input material: PBMCs. These receptors originate from a woman younger than 30 in good health and CMV-seronegative.

In its sample, this clone was seen once. This chain's CDR3 is CASTRDSVSSYEQYF. The CDR3 DNA follows: TGTGCCAGCACTCGGGACTCCGTGAGCTCCTACGAGCAGTACTTC. The genes are TRBV2 and TRBJ2-7, with D possibly TRBD2 on 6 matching bases. The CDR3 loop spans 15 amino acids. Deletions cut 7 bases from V and 0 bases from J, with 16 bases between. CDR1 and CDR2 (germline): SNHLY, FYNNEI.

The V gene is TRBV6-1, the J gene TRBJ2-3; D might be TRBD2 (6 bases). With 8 bases removed from V and 4 bases from J, the gap between germline ends came to 13 bases. The V gene's germline CDR1 is MNHNS and CDR2 SASEGT. This CDR3 has 13 amino acids. CDR3 DNA: TGTGCCAGCGCGGGACTTTTATCAGATACGCAGTATTTT. Encoded protein: CASAGLLSDTQYF.

In DNA form, the CDR3 reads TGTGCCAGCAGCTTGGGGACTAGCGGGAGCAATGAGCAGTTCTTC. As protein: CASSLGTSGSNEQFF. This chain links TRBV5-8 with TRBJ2-1, with TRBD2 matching 13 bases. CDR1 and CDR2 from the germline V gene are SGHTS and YDEGEE. V lost 0 bases and J lost 6; bases outside the gene matches: 0. This CDR3 spans 15 amino acids.

This clone was seen more than once but under ten times. The genes are TRBV6-5 and TRBJ2-7, with D maybe TRBD2 (5 bases). The CDR3 is 14 amino acids. Deletions cut 0 bases from V and 1 base from J, with 7 bases between. Germline V gene sequence: CDR1 MNHEY, CDR2 SVGAGI. The CDR3 sequence is CASSYSRGSYEQYF. CDR3 sequence (DNA): TGTGCCAGCAGTTACTCACGGGGATCCTACGAGCAGTACTTC.

The sample holds a few counts of this clone. The chain couples TRBV5-4 to TRBJ2-4, with 7 bases identical to TRBD1. V lost 4 bases to trimming and J lost 10 bases; unmatched junction nucleotides: 2. Germline V gene lookup returns CDR1 SGHNT and CDR2 YYREEE (reference sequence). The CDR3 is 11 residues long. CDR3 DNA sequence: TGTGCCAGCAGCCTACAGGGGATTCAGTACTTC. This encodes CASSLQGIQYF.

The rearrangement uses TRBV6-5 and TRBJ2-7; 7 bases fit TRBD2. V shed 6 bases, J shed 3 bases, and the junction held 11 bases outside the gene matches. The length of the CDR3 is 15 residues. CDR1 MNHEY and CDR2 SVGAGI come from the germline V gene. For the CDR3, the DNA is TGTGCCAGCAGCTCTCCACGCGGGAGTAGCTACGAGCAGTACTTC. Protein sequence: CASSSPRGSSYEQYF.

V gene TRBV10-3 combines with J gene TRBJ1-5; 8 bases are a match to TRBD1. Losses at the gene ends were 10 bases for V and 8 bases for J; bases not matched to a gene: 10. Germline lookup yields CDR1 ENHRY and CDR2 SYGVKD. The CDR3 sequence is 13 residues long. CDR3 DNA: TGTGCCAGCATGACAGGGGACGGTGAGCCCCAGCATTTT. This encodes CASMTGDGEPQHF.

This rearrangement joins TRBV20-1 to TRBJ1-1; D is unresolved. The length of the CDR3 is 10 residues. V was cut by 6 bases and J by 6 bases, with 8 bases left in between. Germline lookup yields CDR1 DFQATT and CDR2 SNEGSKA (reference sequence). The CDR3 DNA is TGCAGTGCCCACGGGTCTGAAGCTTTCTTT. Amino acid sequence: CSAHGSEAFF.

CDR3 in DNA: TGCGCCAGCAGCCCGACTAGCGGGGTATCCTACAATGAGCAGTTCTTC. It translates to CASSPTSGVSYNEQFF. This chain links TRBV4-1 with TRBJ2-1; 11 bases are shared with TRBD2. V gave up 4 bases and J gave up 1 base; unmatched junction bases: 3. CDR1 is MGHRA, CDR2 YSYEKL, per germline. The CDR3 length is 16 residues.

The chain employs TRBV20-1 and TRBJ2-5; D is unclear. The germline V gene encodes CDR1 DFQATT and CDR2 SNEGSKA (reference sequence). This CDR3 is 11 amino acids long. Trimming stripped 3 bases from V and 5 bases from J, with 7 bases between. The CDR3 nucleotides are TGCAGTGCTAGTGGGCTGGAGACCCAGTACTTC. The encoded protein is CSASGLETQYF.

This chain joins TRBV19 and TRBJ1-5; possibly TRBD1 for D (6 bases). Trimming stripped 0 bases from V and 10 bases from J, with 13 bases between. Per the germline V gene, CDR1 is LNHDA and CDR2 is SQIVND (reference sequence). The CDR3 has 14 amino acids. This CDR3 reads CASSIDLGAQPQHF. The CDR3, as DNA: TGTGCCAGTAGTATAGATTTGGGGGCACAACCCCAGCATTTT. The whole variable domain, filled in from reference TRBV19 and TRBJ1-5, reads DGGITQSPKYLFRKEGQNVTLSCEQNLNHDAMYWYRQDPGQGLRLIYYSQIVNDFQKGDIAEGYSVSREKKESFPLTVTSAQKNPTAFYLCASSIDLGAQPQHFGDGTRLSIL.

The chain is built from TRBV9 and TRBJ2-1; 7 bases map to TRBD2. The CDR3 spans 16 residues. Trimming removed 0 bases from V and 3 bases from J; junction bases left unmatched: 6. Germline values: CDR1 SGDLS, CDR2 YYNGEE. CDR3 loop: CASSVGPSGNYNEQFF. CDR3 DNA sequence: TGTGCCAGCAGCGTAGGCCCTAGCGGAAACTACAATGAGCAGTTCTTC.

This clone was observed a handful of times. The gene calls are TRBV2 and TRBJ2-1; 8 nucleotides match TRBD2. CDR3 length: 16 residues. Germline V CDR1 and CDR2: SNHLY, FYNNEI. Trimming took 5 bases from V and 6 from J; bases not matched to a gene: 12. The CDR3 DNA reads TGTGCCAGCAGTCAAAGAGGGTCTAGCGGGTCCAATGAGCAGTTCTTC. It yields the protein CASSQRGSSGSNEQFF.

The chain joins TRBV10-3 to TRBJ1-1, with 9 nucleotides matching TRBD1. The CDR3 contains 14 residues. Germline CDR1 reads ENHRY; CDR2 reads SYGVKD. The V segment lost 6 bases and the J segment 5 bases; nucleotides outside the gene matches: 7. For the CDR3, the DNA is TGTGCCATCAGGACGACAGGGGGAGGAACTGAAGCTTTCTTT. Translating gives CAIRTTGGGTEAFF.